Here is one T cell receptor beta chain with its context. Sequenced by immunoSEQ multiplex PCR; TCRdb stores in-frame clones only, minus some. The data contain roughly 80,000 clones, 80% to 90% of them seen just once; the ten biggest clones take up under 2.5%. People who had autoimmune disease history or systemic immunosuppression were excluded. Collection of blood occurred at baseline, at cycle 4 day 1, and at cycle 7 day 1. This sample is drawn from a study of OX40 agonist ivuxolimab in advanced cancers. The overall study: The mean age was roughly 60 years, ranging from about 23 to 79, with 65% to 90% of participants male.

The CDR3 runs 16 residues. Germline V gene data show CDR1 as SGHTA and CDR2 as FQGTGA. J lost 7 bases, V lost 5 bases, and 16 bases had no gene match. Sequencing used CD4+ or CD8+ T cells sorted from blood, obtained in a trial of the OX40 agonist ivuxolimab. The chain recombines TRBV7-3 with TRBJ2-7; 8 positions agree with TRBD2. The clonotype originates from an adult with an advanced solid tumor such as melanoma, head and neck, liver or kidney cancer. The DNA for the CDR3 is TGTGCCAGCAGCCTTTACAGTGTCGGGGGGGCTCGTGAGCAGTACTTC. This codes for CASSLYSVGGAREQYF.